These 15 T cell receptor beta chains share one sample of origin, sequenced in a study of T cells after yellow fever vaccination. TCRdb reprocessed the 5' RACE reads via MiXCR and lists one record per CDR3 protein. This sample yields a few hundred thousand distinct CDR3 sequences, of which around 3.9% are seen a single time; roughly 26% belongs to the top ten. The material was PBMCs, obtained 5 days after the yellow fever booster vaccination. The receptor set was obtained from a man aged 18 to 30 who received the YFV17D yellow fever vaccine.

The chain carries TRBV2 and TRBJ1-1; no firm D call. The CDR3 is 15 amino acids. V lost 0 bases, J lost 1 base, and 9 bases lay in between. Germline V gives CDR1 SNHLY, CDR2 FYNNEI. Written as DNA, the CDR3 is TGTGCCAGCAGTGAAGCTGAGGGATCGAACACTGAAGCTTTCTTT. Its translation is CASSEAEGSNTEAFF.

This clonotype appeared a few times. The chain employs TRBV12-3 or TRBV12-4 and TRBJ2-2; 7 positions match TRBD2. This CDR3 has 18 amino acids. V trimming: 6 bases; J trimming: 2 bases; junction bases outside the gene matches: 15. CDR3 coding DNA: TGTGCCAGCAGCCGCACTGGGAGGGCTCGCCTCAACACCGGGGAGCTGTTTTTT. This encodes CASSRTGRARLNTGELFF.

This clonotype was observed a handful of times. The chain recombines TRBV7-6 with TRBJ2-7; 7 bases are a match to TRBD2. Germline loops: CDR1 SGHVS, CDR2 FNYEAQ. Losses at the gene ends were 4 bases for V and 4 bases for J; bases not matched to a gene: 1. CDR3 length: 12 residues. The chain's CDR3 is CASSSRGYEQYF. CDR3 coding DNA: TGTGCCAGCAGCTCGCGGGGGTACGAGCAGTACTTC.

This clonotype has a handful of counts. This rearrangement joins TRBV7-2 to TRBJ2-4; no clear D. CDR1 is SGHTA, CDR2 FQGNSA, per germline. The CDR3 is 16 residues long. Trimming shortened V by 2 bases and J by 0 bases, and 11 bases separated the two germline ends. CDR3 sequence reads: CASSLQGMLAKNIQYF. CDR3 nucleotides: TGTGCCAGCAGCTTACAAGGGATGTTAGCCAAAAACATTCAGTACTTC. The variable domain in full, completed from reference TRBV7-2 and TRBJ2-4, reads GAGVSQSPSNKVTEKGKDVELRCDPISGHTALYWYRQSLGQGLEFLIYFQGNSAPDKSGLPSDRFSAERTGGSVSTLTIQRTQQEDSAVYLCASSLQGMLAKNIQYFGAGTRLSVL.

This clonotype was recorded at least ten times. The genes are TRBV12-3 or TRBV12-4 and TRBJ2-1; no definite D call. The CDR3 sequence is 13 residues long. V lost 6 bases and J 9 bases, leaving 15 bases between the germline ends. In nucleotides, the CDR3 is TGTGCCAGCAGCTACAAGCTCTCCACTGAGCAGTTCTTC. As protein: CASSYKLSTEQFF.

This clonotype was observed a few times. The chain is built from TRBV9 and TRBJ2-1, with 9 bases identical to TRBD2. Germline CDR1 SGDLS, CDR2 YYNGEE. There are 16 residues in the CDR3. After removal of 3 bases from V and 8 bases from J, the junction contained 12 bases not matched to a gene. The CDR3 nucleotides are TGTGCCAGCAGCGCTCACCTAGCGGGGCTGTACGATGAGCAGTTCTTC. Its translation is CASSAHLAGLYDEQFF.

The chain couples TRBV25-1 to TRBJ1-2, with D perhaps matching TRBD1 (5 bases). V lost 6 bases and J 6 bases, leaving 14 bases between the germline ends. CDR1 is MGHDK and CDR2 is SYGVNS in the germline V gene. This CDR3 region has 13 residues. The CDR3 sequence: CASSRERVDGYTF. CDR3 nucleotides: TGTGCCAGCAGCAGGGAAAGGGTTGATGGCTACACCTTC.

This clonotype was detected only a few times. This chain uses TRBV4-2 with TRBJ2-2, with D unclear. This CDR3 has 14 amino acids. Between the trimmed V and J ends, which lost 2 bases and 6 bases, there was a span of 10 bases. Looked up from germline, CDR1 is LGHNA and CDR2 is YNFKEQ. The CDR3 region has the DNA TGTGCCAGCAGCCAATCTATAGACTCCGGGGAGCTGTTTTTT. Translation: CASSQSIDSGELFF.

The rearrangement uses TRBV4-3 and TRBJ2-3; D is possibly TRBD1 (7 bases). There are 15 residues in the CDR3. V lost 0 bases, J lost 5 bases, and 12 bases lay in between. The V gene's germline CDR1 is LGHNA and CDR2 YSLEER. CDR3 sequence: CASSQDRRGRDTQYF. DNA of the CDR3: TGCGCCAGCAGCCAAGATCGGAGGGGGCGAGATACGCAGTATTTT.

This clonotype showed up many times. This sequence joins TRBV7-3 and TRBJ2-3; D is perhaps TRBD2 (5 bases). V was cut by 3 bases and J by 5 bases, with 12 bases left in between. This CDR3 has 14 residues. Germline-derived CDR1 and CDR2 are SGHTA and FQGTGA. The CDR3 region has the DNA TGTGCCAGCAGCTTCTCGCGTGGAGGAGATACGCAGTATTTT. This codes for CASSFSRGGDTQYF.

This clonotype was detected ten times or more. The V gene is TRBV4-3, the J gene TRBJ1-1; maybe TRBD1 (5 bases). The CDR3 is 14 amino acids. V was shortened by 0 bases and J by 5 bases, with 10 bases between the two germline ends. The germline CDR1 and CDR2 sequences are LGHNA and YSLEER. The chain's CDR3 is CASSQDGGWTEAFF. The CDR3 region has the DNA TGCGCCAGCAGCCAAGATGGGGGGTGGACTGAAGCTTTCTTT.

This clonotype was observed at least ten times. V and J are TRBV20-1 and TRBJ2-5; D gene ambiguous. Trimming left V 0 bases short and J 2 bases short, with 7 bases between. The CDR3 is 13 amino acids. Germline lookup yields CDR1 DFQATT and CDR2 SNEGSKA (reference sequence). The CDR3, as DNA: TGCAGTGCTAGAGATACCCGACAAGAGACCCAGTACTTC. It is translated as CSARDTRQETQYF.

The chain links TRBV29-1 to TRBJ1-2; D gene unclear. Trimming took 7 bases from V and 7 from J, leaving 10 bases between them. This CDR3 has 10 amino acids. Germline CDR1 SQVTM, CDR2 ANQGSEA. CDR3 in amino acids: CSADGVGYTF. The CDR3 DNA follows: TGCAGCGCCGACGGGGTTGGCTACACCTTC. The variable domain in full, with the rest retrieved from reference TRBV29-1 and TRBJ1-2, is SAVISQKPSRDICQRGTSLTIQCQVDSQVTMMFWYRQQPGQSLTLIATANQGSEATYESGFVIDKFPISRPNLTFSTLTVSNMSPEDSSIYLCSADGVGYTFGSGTRLTVV.

This clonotype was counted ten times or more. This chain uses TRBV5-1 with TRBJ2-4, with unresolved D. Germline CDR1 SGHRS, CDR2 YFSETQ. The ends were cut back, 0 bases at V and 1 base at J, with 14 bases in the middle. CDR3 size: 17 residues. The CDR3 coding sequence is TGCGCCAGCAGCTTGGTGGAGATGGGGTTGGCCAAAAACATTCAGTACTTC. It yields the protein CASSLVEMGLAKNIQYF.

This clonotype has a handful of counts. Compared with germline, one end of the junction differs, possibly owing to a read error. The CDR3 here is CASSRQGRARSLSLF. CDR3 in DNA: TGCGCCAGCAGCAGACAGGGAAGGGCCCGTTCCCTTTCTCTCTTT. This chain uses TRBV10-2 with TRBJ1-1; 7 bases are shared with TRBD1. CDR1 and CDR2 (germline): WSHSY, SAAADI. The CDR3 totals 15 residues.